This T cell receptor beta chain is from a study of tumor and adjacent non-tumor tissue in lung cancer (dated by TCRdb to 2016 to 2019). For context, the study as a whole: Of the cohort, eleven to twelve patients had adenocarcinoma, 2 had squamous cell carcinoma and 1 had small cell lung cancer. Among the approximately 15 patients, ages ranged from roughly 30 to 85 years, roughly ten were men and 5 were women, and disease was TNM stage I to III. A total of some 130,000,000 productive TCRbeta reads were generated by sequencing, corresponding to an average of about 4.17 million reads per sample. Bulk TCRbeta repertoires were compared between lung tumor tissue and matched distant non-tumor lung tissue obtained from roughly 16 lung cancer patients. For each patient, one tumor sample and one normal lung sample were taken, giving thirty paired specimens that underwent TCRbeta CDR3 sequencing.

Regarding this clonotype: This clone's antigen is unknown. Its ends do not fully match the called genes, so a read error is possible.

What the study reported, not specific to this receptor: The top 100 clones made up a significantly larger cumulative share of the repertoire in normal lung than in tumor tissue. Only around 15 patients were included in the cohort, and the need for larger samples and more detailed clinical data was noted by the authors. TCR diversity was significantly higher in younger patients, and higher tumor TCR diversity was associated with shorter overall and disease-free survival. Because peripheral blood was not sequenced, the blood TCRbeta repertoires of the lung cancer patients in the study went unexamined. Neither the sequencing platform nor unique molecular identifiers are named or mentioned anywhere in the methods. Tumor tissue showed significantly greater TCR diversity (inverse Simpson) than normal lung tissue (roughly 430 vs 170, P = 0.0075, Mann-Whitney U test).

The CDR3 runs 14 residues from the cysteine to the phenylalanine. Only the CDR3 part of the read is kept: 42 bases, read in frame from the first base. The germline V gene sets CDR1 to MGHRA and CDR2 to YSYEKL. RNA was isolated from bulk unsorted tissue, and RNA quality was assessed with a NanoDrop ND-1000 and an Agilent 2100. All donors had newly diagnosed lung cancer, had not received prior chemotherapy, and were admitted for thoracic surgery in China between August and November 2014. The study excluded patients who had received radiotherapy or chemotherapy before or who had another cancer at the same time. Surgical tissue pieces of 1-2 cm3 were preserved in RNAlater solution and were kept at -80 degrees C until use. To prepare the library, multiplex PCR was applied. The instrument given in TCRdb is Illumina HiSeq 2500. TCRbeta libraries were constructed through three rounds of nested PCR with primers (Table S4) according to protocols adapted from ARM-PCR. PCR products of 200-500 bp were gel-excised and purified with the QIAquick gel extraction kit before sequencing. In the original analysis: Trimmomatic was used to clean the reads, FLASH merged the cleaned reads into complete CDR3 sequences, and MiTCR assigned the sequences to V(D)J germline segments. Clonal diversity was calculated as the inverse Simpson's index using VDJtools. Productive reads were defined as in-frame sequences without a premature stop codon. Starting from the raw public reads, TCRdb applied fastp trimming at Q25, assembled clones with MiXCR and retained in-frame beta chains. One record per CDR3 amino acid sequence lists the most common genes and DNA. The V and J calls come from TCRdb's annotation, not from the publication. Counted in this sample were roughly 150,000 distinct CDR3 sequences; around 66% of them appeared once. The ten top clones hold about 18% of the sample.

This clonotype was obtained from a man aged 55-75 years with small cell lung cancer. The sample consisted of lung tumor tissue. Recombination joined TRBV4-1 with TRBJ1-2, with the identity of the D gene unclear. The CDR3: CASSQEFADLGYTF. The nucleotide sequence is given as TGCGCCAGCAGCCAAGAGTTCGCGGACTTAGGCTACACATTC.